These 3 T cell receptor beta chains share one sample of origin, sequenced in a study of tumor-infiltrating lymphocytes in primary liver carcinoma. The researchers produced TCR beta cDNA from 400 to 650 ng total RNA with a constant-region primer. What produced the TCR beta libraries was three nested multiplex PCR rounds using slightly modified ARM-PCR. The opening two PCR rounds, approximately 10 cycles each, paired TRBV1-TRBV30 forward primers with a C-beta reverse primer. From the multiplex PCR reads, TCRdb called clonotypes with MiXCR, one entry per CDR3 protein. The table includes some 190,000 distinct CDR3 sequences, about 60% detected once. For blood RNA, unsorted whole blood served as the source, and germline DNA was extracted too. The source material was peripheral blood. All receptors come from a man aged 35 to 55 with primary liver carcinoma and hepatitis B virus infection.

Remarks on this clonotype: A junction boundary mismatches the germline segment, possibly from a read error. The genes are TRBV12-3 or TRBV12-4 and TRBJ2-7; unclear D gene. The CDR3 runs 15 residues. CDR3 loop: CASSSRHFSSYEQYF. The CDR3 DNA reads TGTGCCAGCAGTTCTAGACATTTTTCCTCCTACGAGCAGTATTTC.

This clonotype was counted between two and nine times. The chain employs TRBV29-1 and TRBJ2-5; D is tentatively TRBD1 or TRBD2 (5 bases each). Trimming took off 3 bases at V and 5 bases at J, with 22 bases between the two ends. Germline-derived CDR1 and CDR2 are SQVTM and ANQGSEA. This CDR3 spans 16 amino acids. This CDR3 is CSVELGRADSRETQYF. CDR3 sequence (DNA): TGCAGCGTTGAGTTGGGCAGGGCGGACTCGAGGGAGACCCAGTACTTC.

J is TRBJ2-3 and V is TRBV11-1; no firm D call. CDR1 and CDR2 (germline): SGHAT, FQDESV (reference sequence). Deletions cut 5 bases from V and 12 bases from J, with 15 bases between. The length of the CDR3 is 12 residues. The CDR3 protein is CASSPEEGHQYF. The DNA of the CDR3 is TGTGCCAGCAGCCCTGAGGAAGGCCACCAGTATTTT.